The subject of this entry is one TCR beta chain. No antigen is known for it. Base-call qualities are not available, and no considerably larger clone is one nucleotide away. This entry is derived from a study of CD8 T cells in Susac syndrome (dated by TCRdb to the late 2010s). Context from the whole study: Of the Susac syndrome patients who were sequenced, about eight were in clinical remission while about six had clinically active disease. At the time of blood withdrawal, Susac syndrome patients were either therapy-naive, taking corticosteroids (with some also receiving IVIg), or on IVIg alone. The study used repertoire sequencing to test whether antigen drove CD8+ T cell activation and differentiation in Susac syndrome. The clonality of the CD8+ T cell repertoire was compared across more than 9 healthy donors, about 14 Susac syndrome patients and around 15 multiple sclerosis patients. On the study overall, not on this receptor specifically: The TCR sequencing and HLA analysis was acknowledged to have included a relatively small number of individuals. Susac syndrome CD8+ repertoires showed clonal expansion, highest in CD8+ TEMRA cells and greater in clinically active than remitting patients. Looking at Susac-specific public clones, the researchers identified some 16 in the total CD8+ repertoire and five or six in the CD8+ TEMRA repertoire.

High-throughput TCR beta sequencing profiled peripheral blood CD8+ and CD4+ T cells from healthy donors, Susac syndrome patients and multiple sclerosis patients. Recently defined diagnostic criteria for definite or probable disease were met by the Susac syndrome patients. Bulk CD8+ and CD4+ T cells were purified by magnetic negative isolation, while CD8+ TEMRA cells were enriched using FACS. Blood was collected in EDTA tubes and processed within 24 hours, with PBMCs isolated through density gradient centrifugation. PBMCs intended for TCR sequencing were cryopreserved in liquid nitrogen and thawed later in a water bath at 37 degrees C. Purity of sorted or isolated CD4+, CD8+ and CD8+ TEMRA cells was at least 90%. RNA was extracted using the RNeasy kit, and 0.5 to 1 microgram was reverse transcribed with random hexamers. The immunoSEQ multiplex PCR assay, which covers 54 Vbeta and 13 Jbeta segments, was used to amplify TCR beta CDR3 regions. PCR amplification bias was corrected by using a synthetic template baseline for primer optimization and computational correction. The source study handled its data this way. Reads were annotated to V, D and J genes per IMGT and analyzed with immunoSEQ Analyzer, keeping only productive sequences. To calculate clonality, Shannon entropy was normalized by log2 of the number of productive unique sequences and then subtracted from one. For each patient and control, public and private clones were evaluated within the 100 most prevalent clones. Susac-specific clones were defined as absent from healthy and MS cohorts, over a thousand published viral clones and other ImmuneACCESS disease sequences. TCRdb applied fastp at Q25 and MiXCR to the public reads, then kept only in-frame beta chains. Merged by CDR3 protein, the rows form single entries marked with the most common genes and DNA. It is TCRdb's table, rather than the study itself, that gives the V and J calls and clone size. The sample table records around 95,000 distinct CDR3 sequences; 95% of these occur just once. 0.3% of the sample rests with the top ten.

Including the terminal cysteine and phenylalanine, the CDR3 comprises 11 residues. Just the 33-base CDR3 DNA is kept, in frame starting at base 1. The junction carries 7 bases between V and J, which are trimmed by 5 bases and 5 bases respectively. The germline V gene (reference sequence) provides CDR1 DFQATT and CDR2 SNEGSKA. What was sequenced was CD8+ T cells from PBMCs. The sequence is built from TRBV20-1 and TRBJ1-5; no D gene call is confident. This clonotype was sampled from a human donor with Susac syndrome. The nucleotide sequence is given as TGCAGTGCTTTCAGCCATCAGCCCCAGCATTTT. Its protein reads: CSAFSHQPQHF.